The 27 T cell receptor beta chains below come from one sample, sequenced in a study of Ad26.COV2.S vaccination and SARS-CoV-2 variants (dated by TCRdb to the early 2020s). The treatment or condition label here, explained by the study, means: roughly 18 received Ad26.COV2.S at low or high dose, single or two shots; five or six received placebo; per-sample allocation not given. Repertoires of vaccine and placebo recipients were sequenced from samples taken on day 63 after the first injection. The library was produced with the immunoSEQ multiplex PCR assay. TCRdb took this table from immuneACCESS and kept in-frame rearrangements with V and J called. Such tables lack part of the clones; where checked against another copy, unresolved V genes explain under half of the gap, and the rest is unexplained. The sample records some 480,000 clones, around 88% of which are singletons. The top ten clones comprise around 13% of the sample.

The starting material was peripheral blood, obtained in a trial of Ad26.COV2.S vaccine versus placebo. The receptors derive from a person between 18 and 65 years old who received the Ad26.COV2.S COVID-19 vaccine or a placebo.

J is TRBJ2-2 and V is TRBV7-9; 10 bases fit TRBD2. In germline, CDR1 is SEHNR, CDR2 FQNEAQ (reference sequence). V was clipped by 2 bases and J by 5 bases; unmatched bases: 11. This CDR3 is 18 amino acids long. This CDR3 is CASSLITGPGLATGELFF. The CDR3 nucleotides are TGTGCCAGCAGCTTAATTACAGGGCCGGGACTAGCGACCGGGGAGCTGTTTTTT. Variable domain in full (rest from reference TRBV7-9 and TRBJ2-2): DTGVSQNPRHKITKRGQNVTFRCDPISEHNRLYWYRQTLGQGPEFLTYFQNEAQLEKSRLLSDRFSAERPKGSFSTLEIQRTEQGDSAMYLCASSLITGPGLATGELFFGEGSRLTVL.

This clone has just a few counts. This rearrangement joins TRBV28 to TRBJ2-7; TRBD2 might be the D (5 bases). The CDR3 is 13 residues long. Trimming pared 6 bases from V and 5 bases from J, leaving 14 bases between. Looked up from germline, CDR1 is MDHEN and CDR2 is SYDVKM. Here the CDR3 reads CASSLPGWNEQYF. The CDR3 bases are TGTGCCAGCAGCCTCCCGGGGTGGAACGAGCAGTACTTC. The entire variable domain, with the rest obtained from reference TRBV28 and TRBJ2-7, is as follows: DVKVTQSSRYLVKRTGEKVFLECVQDMDHENMFWYRQDPGLGLRLIYFSYDVKMKEKGDIPEGYSVSREKKERFSLILESASTNQTSMYLCASSLPGWNEQYFGPGTRLTVT.

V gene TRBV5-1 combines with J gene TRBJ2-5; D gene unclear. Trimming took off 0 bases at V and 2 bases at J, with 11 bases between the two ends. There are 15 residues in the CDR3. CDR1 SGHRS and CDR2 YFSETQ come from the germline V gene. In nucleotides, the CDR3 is TGCGCCAGCAGCTTGGGATTAGGTTTTCAAGAGACCCAGTACTTC. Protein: CASSLGLGFQETQYF.

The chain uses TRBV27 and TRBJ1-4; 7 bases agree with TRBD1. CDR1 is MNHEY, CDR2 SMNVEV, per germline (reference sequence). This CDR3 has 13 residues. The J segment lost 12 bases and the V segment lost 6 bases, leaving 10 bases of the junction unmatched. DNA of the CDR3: TGTGCCAGCAGACAGACAGGGCGGGGGGAACTGTTTTTT. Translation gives CASRQTGRGELFF.

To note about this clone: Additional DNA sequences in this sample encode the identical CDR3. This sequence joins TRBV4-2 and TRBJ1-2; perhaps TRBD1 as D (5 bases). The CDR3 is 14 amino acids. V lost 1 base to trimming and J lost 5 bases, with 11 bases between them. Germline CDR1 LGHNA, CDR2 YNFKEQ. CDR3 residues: CASSQAGTDYGYTF. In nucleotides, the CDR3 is TGTGCCAGCAGCCAAGCCGGGACCGATTATGGCTACACCTTC.

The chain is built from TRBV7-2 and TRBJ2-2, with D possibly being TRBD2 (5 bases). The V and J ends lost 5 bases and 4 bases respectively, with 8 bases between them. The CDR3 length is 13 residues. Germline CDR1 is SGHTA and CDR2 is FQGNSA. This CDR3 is CASSPRVTGELFF. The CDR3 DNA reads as TGTGCCAGCAGCCCGAGGGTCACCGGGGAGCTGTTTTTT.

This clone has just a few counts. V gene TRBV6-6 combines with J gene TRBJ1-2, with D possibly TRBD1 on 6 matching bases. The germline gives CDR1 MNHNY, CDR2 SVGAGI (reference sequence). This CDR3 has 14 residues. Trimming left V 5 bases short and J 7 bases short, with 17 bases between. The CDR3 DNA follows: TGTGCCAGCAGTCCAGTCCAGGGGTTGTCTGGCTACACCTTC. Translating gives CASSPVQGLSGYTF.

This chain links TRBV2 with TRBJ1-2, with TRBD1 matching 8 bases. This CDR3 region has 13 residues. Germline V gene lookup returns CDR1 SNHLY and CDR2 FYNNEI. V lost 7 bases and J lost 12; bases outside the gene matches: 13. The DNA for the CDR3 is TGTGCCAGCACCGACAGGGGAGCCCGGGGCGACACCTTC. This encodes CASTDRGARGDTF.

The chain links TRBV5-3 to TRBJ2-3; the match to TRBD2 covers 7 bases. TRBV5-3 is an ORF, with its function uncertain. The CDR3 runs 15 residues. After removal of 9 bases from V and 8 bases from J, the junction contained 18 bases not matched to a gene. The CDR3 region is CATPGVGLCLGTQYF. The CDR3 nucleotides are TGTGCCACCCCGGGGGTGGGACTATGCCTTGGTACGCAGTATTTT.

Here the CDR3 DNA reads TGTGCCAGTACCGGGCGGGACCGACCCGGGGAGCTGTTTTTT. Amino acid sequence: CASTGRDRPGELFF. The chain employs TRBV19 and TRBJ2-2; maybe TRBD2 (6 bases). The V gene's germline CDR1 is LNHDA and CDR2 SQIVND (reference sequence). The V gene lost 7 bases and the J gene lost 6 bases, with 15 bases spanning the gap. The CDR3 has 14 residues.

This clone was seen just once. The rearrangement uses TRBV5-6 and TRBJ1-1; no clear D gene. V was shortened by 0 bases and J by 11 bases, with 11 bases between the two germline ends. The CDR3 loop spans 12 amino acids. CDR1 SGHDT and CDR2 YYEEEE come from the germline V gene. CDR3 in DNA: TGTGCCAGCAGCTTGGGAGGGTTAAACGCTTTCTTT. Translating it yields CASSLGGLNAFF.

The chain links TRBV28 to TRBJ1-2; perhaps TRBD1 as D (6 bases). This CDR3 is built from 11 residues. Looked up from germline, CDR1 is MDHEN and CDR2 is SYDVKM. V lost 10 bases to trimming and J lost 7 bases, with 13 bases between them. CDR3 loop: CATFTGSGYTF. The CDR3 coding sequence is TGTGCCACCTTTACAGGGAGTGGCTACACCTTC.

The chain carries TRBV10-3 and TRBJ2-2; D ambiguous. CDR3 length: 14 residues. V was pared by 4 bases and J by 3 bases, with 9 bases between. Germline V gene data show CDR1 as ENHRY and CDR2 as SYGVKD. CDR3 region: CAISGIRDTGELFF. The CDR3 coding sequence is TGTGCCATCAGTGGTATTAGAGACACCGGGGAGCTGTTTTTT.

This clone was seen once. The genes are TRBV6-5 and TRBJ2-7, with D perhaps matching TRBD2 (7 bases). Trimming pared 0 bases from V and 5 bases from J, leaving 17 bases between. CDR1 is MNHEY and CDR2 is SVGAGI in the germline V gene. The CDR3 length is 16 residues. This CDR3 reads CASSYSIGGARDEQYF. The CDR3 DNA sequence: TGTGCCAGCAGTTACTCGATAGGGGGGGCGAGGGACGAGCAGTACTTC.

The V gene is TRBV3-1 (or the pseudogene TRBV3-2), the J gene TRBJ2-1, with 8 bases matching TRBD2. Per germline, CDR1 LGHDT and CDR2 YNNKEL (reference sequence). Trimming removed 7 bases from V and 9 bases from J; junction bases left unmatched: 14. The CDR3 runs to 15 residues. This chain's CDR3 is CASTVAGIGKSEQFF. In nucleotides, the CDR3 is TGTGCCAGCACCGTAGCGGGAATCGGAAAGAGTGAGCAGTTCTTC.

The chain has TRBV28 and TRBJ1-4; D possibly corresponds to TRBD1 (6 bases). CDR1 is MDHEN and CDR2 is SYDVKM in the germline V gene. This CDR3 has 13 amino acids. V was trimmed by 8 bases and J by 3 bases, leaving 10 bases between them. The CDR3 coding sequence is TGTGCCAGCGGGGGGGCAGCTAATGAAAAACTGTTTTTT. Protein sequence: CASGGAANEKLFF.

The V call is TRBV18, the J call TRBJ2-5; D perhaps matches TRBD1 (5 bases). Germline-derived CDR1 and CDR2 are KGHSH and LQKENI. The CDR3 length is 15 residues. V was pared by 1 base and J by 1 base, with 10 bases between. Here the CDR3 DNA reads TGTGCCAGCTCACCACTGAGGACAACCCAAGAGACCCAGTACTTC. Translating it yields CASSPLRTTQETQYF.

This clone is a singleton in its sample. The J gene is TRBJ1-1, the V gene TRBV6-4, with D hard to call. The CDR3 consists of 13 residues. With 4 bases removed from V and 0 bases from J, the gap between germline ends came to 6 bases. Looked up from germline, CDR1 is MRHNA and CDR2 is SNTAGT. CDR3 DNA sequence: TGTGCCAGCAGTGTCGAGGTGAACACTGAAGCTTTCTTT. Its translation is CASSVEVNTEAFF.

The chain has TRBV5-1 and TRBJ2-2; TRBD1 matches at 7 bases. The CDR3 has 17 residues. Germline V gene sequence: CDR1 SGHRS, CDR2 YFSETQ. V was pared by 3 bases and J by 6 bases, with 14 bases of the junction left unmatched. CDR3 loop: CASSSHLPGQNSGELFF. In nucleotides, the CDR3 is TGCGCCAGCAGCTCCCACCTACCGGGACAGAATTCCGGGGAGCTGTTTTTT.

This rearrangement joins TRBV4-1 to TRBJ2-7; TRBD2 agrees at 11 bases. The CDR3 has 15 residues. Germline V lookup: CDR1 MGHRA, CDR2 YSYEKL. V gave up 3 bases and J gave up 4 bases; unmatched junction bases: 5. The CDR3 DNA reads TGCGCCAGCAGCCACCAAACTAGCGGGAGTTACGAGCAGTACTTC. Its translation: CASSHQTSGSYEQYF.

For the CDR3, the DNA is TGTGCCAGCAGCGCCGGGACAGGGCTCTACGAGCAGTACTTC. Translated: CASSAGTGLYEQYF. The chain links TRBV9 to TRBJ2-7; 9 bases are shared with TRBD1. Per the germline V gene, CDR1 is SGDLS and CDR2 is YYNGEE. CDR3 length: 14 residues. Trimming removed 3 bases from V and 3 bases from J; junction bases left unmatched: 4.

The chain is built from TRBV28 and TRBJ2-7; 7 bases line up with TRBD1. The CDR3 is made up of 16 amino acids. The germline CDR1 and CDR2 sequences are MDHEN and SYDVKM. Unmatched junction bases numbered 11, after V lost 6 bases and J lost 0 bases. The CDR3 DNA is TGTGCCAGCAGCATAAGTCCCAGGGACAGCTCCTACGAGCAGTACTTC. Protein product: CASSISPRDSSYEQYF.

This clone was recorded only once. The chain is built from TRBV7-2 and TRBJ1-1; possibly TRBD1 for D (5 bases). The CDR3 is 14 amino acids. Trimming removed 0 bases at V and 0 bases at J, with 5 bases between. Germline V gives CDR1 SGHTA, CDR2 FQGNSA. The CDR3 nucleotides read TGTGCCAGCAGCTTAGCGGGACTGAACACTGAAGCTTTCTTT. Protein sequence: CASSLAGLNTEAFF.

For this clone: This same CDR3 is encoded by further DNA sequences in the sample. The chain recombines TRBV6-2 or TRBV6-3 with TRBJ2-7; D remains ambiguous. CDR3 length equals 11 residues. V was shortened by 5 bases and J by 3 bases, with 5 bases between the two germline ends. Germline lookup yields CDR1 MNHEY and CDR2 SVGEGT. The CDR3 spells CASSQNYEQYF. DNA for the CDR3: TGTGCCAGCAGTCAGAACTACGAGCAGTACTTC.

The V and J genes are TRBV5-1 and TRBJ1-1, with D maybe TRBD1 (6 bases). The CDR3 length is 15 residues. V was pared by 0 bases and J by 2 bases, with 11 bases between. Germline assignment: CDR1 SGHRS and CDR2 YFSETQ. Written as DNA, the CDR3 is TGCGCCAGCAGCTTGGATTTCAGGGGAAACACTGAAGCTTTCTTT. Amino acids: CASSLDFRGNTEAFF.

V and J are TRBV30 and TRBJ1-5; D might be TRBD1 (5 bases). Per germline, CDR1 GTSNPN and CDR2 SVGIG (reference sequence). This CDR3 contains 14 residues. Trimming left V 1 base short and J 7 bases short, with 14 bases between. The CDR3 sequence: CAWSESGPGQPQHF. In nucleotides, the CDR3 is TGTGCCTGGAGTGAAAGCGGACCAGGGCAGCCCCAGCATTTT.

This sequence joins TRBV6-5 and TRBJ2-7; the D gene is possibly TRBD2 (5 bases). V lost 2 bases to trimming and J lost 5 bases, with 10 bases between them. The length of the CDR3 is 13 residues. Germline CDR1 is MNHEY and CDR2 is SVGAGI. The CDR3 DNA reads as TGTGCCAGCAGTTACCCGGGATTGAACGAGCAGTACTTC. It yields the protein CASSYPGLNEQYF.